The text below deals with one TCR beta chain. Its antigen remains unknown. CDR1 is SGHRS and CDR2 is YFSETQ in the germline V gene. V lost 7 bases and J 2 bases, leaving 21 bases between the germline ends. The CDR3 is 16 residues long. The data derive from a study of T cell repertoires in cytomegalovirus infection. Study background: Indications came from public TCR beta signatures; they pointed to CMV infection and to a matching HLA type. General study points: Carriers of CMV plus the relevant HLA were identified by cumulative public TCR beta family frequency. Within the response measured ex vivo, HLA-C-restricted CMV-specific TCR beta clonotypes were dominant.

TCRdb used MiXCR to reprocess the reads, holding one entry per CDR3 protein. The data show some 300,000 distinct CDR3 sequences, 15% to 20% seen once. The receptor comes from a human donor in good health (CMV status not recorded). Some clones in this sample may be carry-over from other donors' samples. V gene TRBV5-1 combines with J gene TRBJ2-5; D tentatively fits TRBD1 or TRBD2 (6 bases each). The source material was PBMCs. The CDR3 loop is CASSRRVTGRQETQYF. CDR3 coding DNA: TGCGCCAGCTCCCGGAGAGTTACAGGGAGGCAAGAGACCCAGTACTTC.